This TCR beta chain was identified during a study of beta chain features in type 1 diabetes. This clone was seen more than once but under ten times. Antigen unknown. The isolated RNA, all of it, was reverse transcribed, so expressed TCRB transcripts were what got sequenced. The data were produced by immunoSEQ multiplex PCR, yet TCRdb's version contains in-frame clones alone and is incomplete. The table records 110,000 or so clones, 30% to 40% of them present only once. Study-wide results and caveats: Diminished insertions and augmented deletions at VDJ junctions characterized type 1 diabetes patients. Naive, central memory and Treg TCRB repertoires appeared more alike in patients than in healthy donors.

The material sequenced was stem cell memory CD4+ T cells from blood. This clonotype was sampled from a woman aged 18-30 years in good health.

CDR3 nucleotide sequence: TGTGCCAGCAGTTTAAAAGTCGGTGGCTACACCTTC. Translating gives CASSLKVGGYTF. V usage is TRBV28 and J usage is TRBJ1-2, with D hard to call. Germline values: CDR1 MDHEN, CDR2 SYDVKM. V was shortened by 2 bases and J by 7 bases, with 8 bases between the two germline ends. CDR3 length equals 12 residues.